A selection of T cell receptor beta chains follows, all from one sample in a study of spatial heterogeneity in lung cancer. In TCRdb, the 5' RACE reads were re-called with MiXCR into one record per CDR3 protein. The sample has about 45,000 distinct CDR3 sequences, roughly 13% seen once. The specimen comprised PBMCs, sampled at surgery. These receptor sequences come from a male donor with early-stage non-small cell lung cancer. The CDR3 runs from the conserved cysteine through the conserved F or W. A D gene is named only where the DNA matches it firmly. Clone size is given for some rows only: seen once, a few or many times, or a class if the clone is expanded.

V: TRBV11-2; D: TRBD1; J: TRBJ1-2; size: many; DNA: TGTGCCAGCACGGACAGGGGGACGGACTATGGCTACACCTTC; CDR3: CASTDRGTDYGYTF
V: TRBV24-1; D: NA; J: TRBJ1-6; size: NA; DNA: TGTGCCACCAGTGACCCTAAGGGGGGGCTGAATTCACCCCTCCACTTT; CDR3: CATSDPKGGLNSPLHF
V: TRBV20-1; D: NA; J: TRBJ2-4; size: NA; DNA: TGCAGTGCTAGAGACCGGACAAAGTCCAAAAACATTCAGTACTTC; CDR3: CSARDRTKSKNIQYF
V: TRBV4-3; D: NA; J: TRBJ2-3; size: few; DNA: TGCGCCAGCAGCCAACAACTAGTCCCTATGGGCACAGATACGCAGTATTTT; CDR3: CASSQQLVPMGTDTQYF
V: TRBV6-6; D: NA; J: TRBJ2-2; size: NA; DNA: TGTGCCAGCAGTTACTCTGGCGGGGAGCTGGTTTTT; CDR3: CASSYSGGELVF
V: TRBV9; D: NA; J: TRBJ2-4; size: many; DNA: TGTGCCAGCAGCGACGGACGGGTAGCCAAAAACATTCAGTACTTC; CDR3: CASSDGRVAKNIQYF
V: TRBV11-3; D: NA; J: TRBJ1-3; size: many; DNA: TGTGCCAGCAGCCAGAATACCTTCGGTGGAAACACCATATATTTT; CDR3: CASSQNTFGGNTIYF
V: TRBV28; D: NA; J: TRBJ2-6; size: many; DNA: TGTGCCAGCAGTCCCCCGGACTTCACCTCTGGGGCCAACGTCCTGACTTTC; CDR3: CASSPPDFTSGANVLTF
V: TRBV18; D: NA; J: TRBJ2-7; size: many; DNA: TGTGCCAGCTCACCAAACAGGGACGAGCAGTACTTC; CDR3: CASSPNRDEQYF
V: TRBV5-1; D: TRBD2; J: TRBJ2-7; size: few; DNA: TGCGCCAGCAGCTCGAGCGGGAGGGGACTGACCTACGAGCAGTACTTC; CDR3: CASSSSGRGLTYEQYF
V: TRBV4-1; D: NA; J: TRBJ1-2; size: NA; DNA: TGCGCCAGCAGCTCCCGGGGGGCGTCTAACTATGGCTACACCTTC; CDR3: CASSSRGASNYGYTF
V: TRBV3-1; D: NA; J: TRBJ2-3; size: NA; DNA: TGTGCCAGCAGCCGAAGCCGGGCAGATACGCAGTATTTT; CDR3: CASSRSRADTQYF
V: TRBV7-8; D: NA; J: TRBJ1-3; size: many; DNA: TGTGCCAGCAGAGCCGCCCGCTCTGGAAACACCATATATTTT; CDR3: CASRAARSGNTIYF
V: TRBV5-4; D: NA; J: TRBJ1-4; size: NA; DNA: TGTGCCAGCAGCTTGGGGCAGGACAATGAAAAACTGTTTTTT; CDR3: CASSLGQDNEKLFF
V: TRBV29-1; D: NA; J: TRBJ1-2; size: many; DNA: TGCAGCGTTAATGACCCGAGGAGGTCCTATGGCTACACCTTC; CDR3: CSVNDPRRSYGYTF
V: TRBV19; D: NA; J: TRBJ2-3; size: NA; DNA: TGTGCCAGTAGTATTGGAGTCGCCACAGATACGCAGTATTTT; CDR3: CASSIGVATDTQYF
V: TRBV20-1; D: TRBD2; J: TRBJ2-3; size: NA; DNA: TGCAGTGCTTACGAGAGCGGGGCTATCACAGATACGCAGTATTTT; CDR3: CSAYESGAITDTQYF
V: TRBV6-1; D: TRBD2; J: TRBJ2-3; size: few; DNA: TGTGCCAGCAGTCCAGGACTAGCGGGGGGGACAGATACGCAGTATTTT; CDR3: CASSPGLAGGTDTQYF
V: TRBV14; D: NA; J: TRBJ2-3; size: many; DNA: TGTGCCAGCAGCCAAGATTTGGCAACAGATACGCAGTATTTT; CDR3: CASSQDLATDTQYF
V: TRBV27; D: NA; J: TRBJ1-5; size: few; DNA: TGTGCCGCAGGGTTTAGCAATCAGCCCCAGCATTTT; CDR3: CAAGFSNQPQHF
V: TRBV28; D: TRBD2; J: TRBJ2-7; size: few; DNA: TGTGCCAGCAAGCTAGCGGGATCGCACGAGCAGTACTTC; CDR3: CASKLAGSHEQYF
V: TRBV13; D: NA; J: TRBJ2-7; size: NA; DNA: TGTGCCAGCAAACGGGTGTACGAGCAGTACTTC; CDR3: CASKRVYEQYF
V: TRBV20-1; D: NA; J: TRBJ2-2; size: NA; DNA: TGCAGTGCCTCGCAGGGTGACGCGAACACCGGGGAGCTGTTTTTT; CDR3: CSASQGDANTGELFF
V: TRBV4-1; D: NA; J: TRBJ1-5; size: NA; DNA: TGCGCCAGCAGCCAAAGGTCGGAGGGTCAGCCCCAGCATTTT; CDR3: CASSQRSEGQPQHF
V: TRBV7-6; D: NA; J: TRBJ2-5; size: NA; DNA: TGTGCCAGCAGTCGGGTCCAAGAGACCCAGTACTTC; CDR3: CASSRVQETQYF
V: TRBV27; D: TRBD1; J: TRBJ2-3; size: NA; DNA: TGTGCCAGCAGGCCAGACAGGGGGCTTACTGGCACAGATACGCAGTATTTT; CDR3: CASRPDRGLTGTDTQYF
V: TRBV20-1; D: NA; J: TRBJ2-7; size: many; DNA: TGCAGTGCTAGAGATTCTGGACTGGGGGCGTTTGGATCCGAGCAGTACTTC; CDR3: CSARDSGLGAFGSEQYF
V: TRBV3-1; D: TRBD2; J: TRBJ2-3; size: many; DNA: TGTGCCAGCAGCCAAGAACGTGGGAGGGCTTCGGATACGCAGTATTTT; CDR3: CASSQERGRASDTQYF
V: TRBV6-5; D: NA; J: TRBJ2-7; size: NA; DNA: TGTGCCAGCGGACCTCAGGGGTTGGTCGAGCAGTACTTC; CDR3: CASGPQGLVEQYF
V: TRBV20-1; D: NA; J: TRBJ1-2; size: few; DNA: TGCAGTGCTAAGGGCTTTGGCTACACCTTC; CDR3: CSAKGFGYTF
V: TRBV2; D: NA; J: TRBJ2-3; size: NA; DNA: TGTGCCAGCAGTGAGGGTCTTCTCACAGATACGCAGTATTTT; CDR3: CASSEGLLTDTQYF
V: TRBV2; D: TRBD2; J: TRBJ2-1; size: NA; DNA: TGTGCCAGCAGCGTCCTAGCGGGGGGCTTTGGCAATGAGCAGTTCTTC; CDR3: CASSVLAGGFGNEQFF
V: TRBV20-1; D: TRBD1; J: TRBJ2-4; size: few; DNA: TGCAGTGCTAGAACGGACAGGGCGATAAACATTCAGTACTTC; CDR3: CSARTDRAINIQYF
V: TRBV20-1; D: TRBD2; J: TRBJ2-1; size: many; DNA: TGCAGTGGGCCAGGGCTAGCGGCCTACAATGAGCAGTTCTTC; CDR3: CSGPGLAAYNEQFF
V: TRBV6-2/TRBV6-3; D: TRBD1; J: TRBJ2-5; size: many; DNA: TGTGCCAGCAGTGGACAGGGGGACCAAGAGACCCAGTACTTC; CDR3: CASSGQGDQETQYF
V: TRBV29-1; D: TRBD2; J: TRBJ2-5; size: NA; DNA: TGCAGCGCTGGGACTAGGGAGACCCAGTACTTC; CDR3: CSAGTRETQYF
V: TRBV7-9; D: NA; J: TRBJ1-2; size: many; DNA: TGTGCCAGCAGCTTAGAACAGGCCCCACGGGGCTACACCTTC; CDR3: CASSLEQAPRGYTF
V: TRBV27; D: NA; J: TRBJ2-1; size: few; DNA: TGTGCCAGCAGTTTGGGCGGAGGGGGCGAGCAGTTCTTC; CDR3: CASSLGGGGEQFF
V: TRBV5-1; D: NA; J: TRBJ2-6; size: few; DNA: TGCGCCAGCAGCCTGGGACCGCGGTCTGGGGCCAACGTCCTGACTTTC; CDR3: CASSLGPRSGANVLTF
V: TRBV15; D: TRBD2; J: TRBJ2-7; size: NA; DNA: TGTGCCACCAGCGAAGGGCTAGCGGGGGGGCGAAGCTCCTACGAGCAGTACTTC; CDR3: CATSEGLAGGRSSYEQYF
V: TRBV12-3/TRBV12-4; D: NA; J: TRBJ1-6; size: many; DNA: TGTGCCAGCAGTTTAGCGTCCGTTGGCCCTTCACCCCTCCACTTT; CDR3: CASSLASVGPSPLHF
V: TRBV11-1; D: TRBD2; J: TRBJ2-5; size: NA; DNA: TGTGCCAGCAGCTTAGGGCGGACTAGAGAAGAGACCCAGTACTTC; CDR3: CASSLGRTREETQYF
V: TRBV5-4; D: NA; J: TRBJ2-7; size: NA; DNA: TGTGCCAGCAGCCGAGCCGGGGGGCCTACTTACGAGCAGTACTTC; CDR3: CASSRAGGPTYEQYF
V: TRBV6-2/TRBV6-3; D: NA; J: TRBJ1-2; size: few; DNA: TGTGCCACCTTCGGGACTTCGGGAGGCTACACCTTC; CDR3: CATFGTSGGYTF
V: TRBV5-1; D: NA; J: TRBJ2-5; size: NA; DNA: TGCGCCAGCAGCTTCAGATCGGGACCGCAAGAGACCCAGTACTTC; CDR3: CASSFRSGPQETQYF
V: TRBV2; D: TRBD1; J: TRBJ1-2; size: few; DNA: TGTGCCAGCAGACGGGGACAGGGGAACTATGGCTACACCTTC; CDR3: CASRRGQGNYGYTF
V: TRBV2; D: TRBD1; J: TRBJ1-5; size: few; DNA: TGTGCCAGCAGGGTGACAGGGTCAGGACAGCCCCAGCATTTT; CDR3: CASRVTGSGQPQHF
V: TRBV7-2; D: NA; J: TRBJ2-4; size: many; DNA: TGTGCCAGCAGCTTATTAGGCAGGGCGGCCAAAAACATTCAGTACTTC; CDR3: CASSLLGRAAKNIQYF
V: TRBV7-6; D: NA; J: TRBJ1-6; size: NA; DNA: TGTGCCAGCAGCACGGGACAATCCTATAATTCACCCCTCCACTTT; CDR3: CASSTGQSYNSPLHF
V: TRBV24-1; D: NA; J: TRBJ2-3; size: NA; DNA: TGTGCCACCAGTGGGGCCACAGATACGCAGTATTTT; CDR3: CATSGATDTQYF
V: TRBV7-9; D: TRBD1; J: TRBJ2-6; size: NA; DNA: TGTGCCAGCAGCGGCCGGGACAGCCTACTCTCTGGGGCCAACGTCCTGACTTTC; CDR3: CASSGRDSLLSGANVLTF
V: TRBV5-1; D: NA; J: TRBJ2-1; size: few; DNA: TGCGCCAGCAGCCCGGGGGTTGCGGGGGCTATCAATGAGCAGTTCTTC; CDR3: CASSPGVAGAINEQFF